This T cell receptor (beta chain) emerged from a study of T-cell memory formation after mild COVID-19. General study results and limits: A second wave of clones peaked on day 37, and their SARS-CoV-2 specificity went unconfirmed.

CDR3 length: 16 residues. The germline V gene has CDR1 LGHNA and CDR2 YSLEER. J lost 4 bases, V lost 1 base, and 6 bases had no gene match. Via MiXCR, TCRdb re-called the 5' RACE reads, giving one row per CDR3 protein. Of more than 100,000 distinct CDR3 sequences in the sample, roughly 6% are singletons; the top ten hold 2% to 2.5%. Turning to this clonotype: The antigen is unknown.

The clonotype was recovered from an adult woman who had mild COVID-19 (a few samples of this study predate the infection). Cell type and time point are not known. This chain links TRBV4-3 with TRBJ2-2, with 7 bases matching TRBD2. Sequencing input: PBMCs or a T cell subset sorted from them (not recorded which). The CDR3 spells CASSQGGGVFTGELFF. The CDR3 nucleotides are TGCGCCAGCAGCCAAGGGGGGGGGGTCTTCACCGGGGAGCTGTTTTTT.